This T cell receptor (beta chain) was identified during a study of CD8 T cells in ankylosing spondylitis. Notes on the study in general: Seemingly characteristic of ankylosing spondylitis blood was a TCR beta motif consisting of 7 or 8 highly homologous variants. Reported data indicate significant enrichment of disease-linked clones within matched ankylosing spondylitis synovial fluid.

Worth noting for this clonotype: Its antigen is unidentified.

The length of the CDR3 is 13 residues. The germline gives CDR1 SGHTA, CDR2 FQGTGA. Deletions cut 3 bases from V and 8 bases from J, with 13 bases between. TCRdb used MiXCR to reprocess the 5' RACE reads, holding one entry per CDR3 protein. The sample lists about 250,000 distinct CDR3 sequences; over 30% were seen once. The sequencing sample was made of blood, either unsorted or a sorted T cell fraction (not recorded which). The sequence derives from a male donor with ankylosing spondylitis or in good health (not recorded which). This chain connects TRBV7-3 to TRBJ1-2; a weak D match, TRBD1 (5 bases). CDR3 in amino acids: CASSFGQGDGYTF. In DNA, the CDR3 is TGTGCCAGCAGCTTTGGGCAGGGAGACGGCTACACCTTC. Based on the CDR3 plus reference TRBV7-3 and TRBJ1-2, the full variable domain is GAGVSQTPSNKVTEKGKYVELRCDPISGHTALYWYRQSLGQGPEFLIYFQGTGAADDSGLPNDRFFAVRPEGSVSTLKIQRTERGDSAVYLCASSFGQGDGYTFGSGTRLTVV.